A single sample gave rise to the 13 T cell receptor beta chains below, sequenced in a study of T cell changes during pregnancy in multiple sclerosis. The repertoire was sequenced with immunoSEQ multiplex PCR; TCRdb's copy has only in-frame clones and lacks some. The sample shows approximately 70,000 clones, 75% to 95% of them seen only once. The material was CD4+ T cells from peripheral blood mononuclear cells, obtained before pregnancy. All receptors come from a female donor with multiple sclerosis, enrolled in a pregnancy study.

Here the CDR3 reads CASTQRILAKNIQYF. The CDR3, as DNA: TGTGCCAGCACCCAGCGGATTCTAGCCAAAAACATTCAGTACTTC. The V call is TRBV6-6, the J call TRBJ2-4; tentative D call: TRBD2 (5 bases). CDR1 is MNHNY and CDR2 is SVGAGI in the germline V gene (reference sequence). V lost 7 bases, J lost 0 bases, and 13 bases lay in between. The CDR3 is made up of 15 amino acids.

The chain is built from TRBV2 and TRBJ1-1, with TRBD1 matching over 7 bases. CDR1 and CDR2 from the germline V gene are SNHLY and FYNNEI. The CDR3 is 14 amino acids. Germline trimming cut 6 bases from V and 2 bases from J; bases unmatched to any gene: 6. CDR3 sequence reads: CASRFRQGNTEAFF. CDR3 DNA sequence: TGTGCCAGCAGGTTTAGACAGGGCAACACTGAAGCTTTCTTT. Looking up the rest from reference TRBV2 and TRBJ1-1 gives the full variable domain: EPEVTQTPSHQVTQMGQEVILRCVPISNHLYFYWYRQILGQKVEFLVSFYNNEISEKSEIFDDQFSVERPDGSNFTLKIRSTKLEDSAMYFCASRFRQGNTEAFFGQGTRLTVV.

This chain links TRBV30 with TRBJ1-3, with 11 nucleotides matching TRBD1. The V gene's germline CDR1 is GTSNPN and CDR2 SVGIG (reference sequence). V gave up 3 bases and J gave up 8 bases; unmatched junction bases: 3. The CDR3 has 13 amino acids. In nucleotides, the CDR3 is TGTGCCTGGAGGGGGACAGGGGGTCACACCATATATTTT. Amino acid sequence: CAWRGTGGHTIYF.

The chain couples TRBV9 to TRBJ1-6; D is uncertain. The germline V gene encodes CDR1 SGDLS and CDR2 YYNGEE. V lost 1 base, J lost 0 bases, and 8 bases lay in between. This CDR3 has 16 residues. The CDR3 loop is CASSVSGSSYNSPLHF. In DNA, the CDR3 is TGTGCCAGCAGCGTAAGCGGGAGCTCCTATAATTCACCCCTCCACTTT.

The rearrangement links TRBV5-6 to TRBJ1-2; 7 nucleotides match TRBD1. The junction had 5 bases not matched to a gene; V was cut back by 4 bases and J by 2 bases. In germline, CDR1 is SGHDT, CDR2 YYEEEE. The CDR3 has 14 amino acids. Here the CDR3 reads CASSLGQLNYGYTF. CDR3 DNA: TGTGCCAGCAGCCTGGGACAGTTGAACTATGGCTACACCTTC.

Written as DNA, the CDR3 is TGTGCCAGCAGTGAAGCGATCTTGGGCTGGCCCGGCTACACCTTC. It encodes CASSEAILGWPGYTF. The rearrangement links TRBV6-1 to TRBJ1-2, with D hard to call. Germline V gene sequence: CDR1 MNHNS, CDR2 SASEGT. The CDR3 spans 15 residues. V dropped 0 bases and J dropped 8 bases, with 16 bases sitting between them.

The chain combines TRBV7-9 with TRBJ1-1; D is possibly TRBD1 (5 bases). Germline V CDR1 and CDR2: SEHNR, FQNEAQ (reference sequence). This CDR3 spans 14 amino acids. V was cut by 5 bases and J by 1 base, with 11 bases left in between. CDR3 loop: CASSPLTGNTEAFF. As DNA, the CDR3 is TGTGCCAGCAGCCCGTTAACAGGGAACACTGAAGCTTTCTTT.

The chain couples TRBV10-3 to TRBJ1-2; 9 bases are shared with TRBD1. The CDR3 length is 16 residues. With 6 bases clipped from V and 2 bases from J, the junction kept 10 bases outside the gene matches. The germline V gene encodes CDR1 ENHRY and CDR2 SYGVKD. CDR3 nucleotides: TGTGCCATCAGCTTGGTCCCGGGACAGGGAAACTATGGCTACACCTTC. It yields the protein CAISLVPGQGNYGYTF.

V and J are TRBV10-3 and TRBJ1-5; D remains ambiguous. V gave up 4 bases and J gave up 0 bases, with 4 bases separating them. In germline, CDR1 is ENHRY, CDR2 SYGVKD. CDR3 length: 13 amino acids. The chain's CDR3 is CAISGDSNQPQHF. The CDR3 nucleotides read TGTGCCATCAGTGGAGATAGCAATCAGCCCCAGCATTTT.

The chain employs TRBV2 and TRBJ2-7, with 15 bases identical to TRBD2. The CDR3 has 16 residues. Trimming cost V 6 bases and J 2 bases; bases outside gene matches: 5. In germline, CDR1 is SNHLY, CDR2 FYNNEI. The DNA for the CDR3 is TGTGCCAGCAGACCGGGACTAGCGGGAGGCACCTACGAGCAGTACTTC. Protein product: CASRPGLAGGTYEQYF.

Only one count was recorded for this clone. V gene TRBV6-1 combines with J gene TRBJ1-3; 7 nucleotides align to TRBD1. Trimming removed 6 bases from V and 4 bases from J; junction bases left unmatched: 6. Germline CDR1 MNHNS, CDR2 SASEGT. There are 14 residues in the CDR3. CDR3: CASRSQGPGNTIYF. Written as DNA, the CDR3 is TGTGCCAGCAGGTCACAGGGGCCCGGAAACACCATATATTTT.

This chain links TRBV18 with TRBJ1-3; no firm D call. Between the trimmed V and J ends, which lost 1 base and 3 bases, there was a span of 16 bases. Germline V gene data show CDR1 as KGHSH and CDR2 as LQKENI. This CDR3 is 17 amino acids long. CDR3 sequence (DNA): TGTGCCAGCTCACCACTCCGCGAAGCCACGGGTGGAAACACCATATATTTT. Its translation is CASSPLREATGGNTIYF.

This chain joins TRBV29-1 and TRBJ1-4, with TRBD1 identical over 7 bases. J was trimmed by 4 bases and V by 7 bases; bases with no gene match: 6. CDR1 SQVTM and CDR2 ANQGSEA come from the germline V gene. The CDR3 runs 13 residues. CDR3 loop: CSATGVGNEKLFF. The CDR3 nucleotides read TGCAGCGCCACAGGGGTGGGTAATGAAAAACTGTTTTTT.